This entry lists 24 T cell receptor beta chains sequenced from one sample in a study of radiation and T cells in renal cell carcinoma. Assay used: immunoSEQ multiplex PCR; TCRdb lists only in-frame clones, some missing. The sample lists roughly 120,000 clones, 82% seen once, with less than 3.5% in the top ten. Time point in this sample: baseline pretreatment blood. The sample's treatment: 15 Gy SBRT to primary tumor, nephrectomy 4 weeks later. The starting material was blood, obtained from a patient whose treatment included radiotherapy and nephrectomy. Receptors originate from a woman aged 60 to 75 with renal cell carcinoma.

This clone was seen repeatedly, ten times or more. This chain links TRBV2 with TRBJ1-2; D gene ambiguous. Trimming removed 3 bases from V and 3 bases from J, with 14 bases in between. Germline V gene sequence: CDR1 SNHLY, CDR2 FYNNEI. The CDR3 has 15 residues. CDR3 sequence reads: CASSDREARDYGYTF. In DNA, the CDR3 is TGTGCCAGCAGTGACCGGGAGGCGAGGGACTATGGCTACACCTTC.

The CDR3 sequence is CASSESIVFPDTQYF. The CDR3 DNA is TGCGCCAGCAGTGAGTCGATTGTTTTCCCAGATACGCAGTATTTT. The chain couples TRBV10-2 to TRBJ2-3; no firm D call. This CDR3 comprises 15 residues. Germline V gene data show CDR1 as WSHSY and CDR2 as SAAADI. Trimming shortened V by 0 bases and J by 4 bases, and 11 bases separated the two germline ends.

This chain connects TRBV7-2 to TRBJ1-6; 8 bases are a match to TRBD1. The CDR3 consists of 16 residues. CDR1 is SGHTA, CDR2 FQGNSA, per germline. V dropped 3 bases and J dropped 9; count of bases not matched to a gene: 10. CDR3 amino acids: CASSLDRAASSSPLHF. In DNA form, the CDR3 reads TGTGCCAGCAGCTTGGACAGGGCGGCATCGAGTTCACCCCTCCACTTT.

This chain connects TRBV28 to TRBJ2-2; D may be TRBD2 (5 bases). Germline loops: CDR1 MDHEN, CDR2 SYDVKM. The V and J ends lost 1 base and 6 bases respectively, with 6 bases between them. The CDR3 spans 13 residues. The CDR3 is CASSLSGSGELFF. The CDR3, as DNA: TGTGCCAGCAGTTTATCGGGGTCCGGGGAGCTGTTTTTT.

The chain employs TRBV7-9 and TRBJ2-1; 7 bases are shared with TRBD2. The V and J ends lost 1 base and 0 bases, in that order; junction bases with no gene match: 3. This CDR3 is built from 16 residues. Looked up from germline, CDR1 is SEHNR and CDR2 is FQNEAQ (reference sequence). CDR3 sequence: CASSLGGGGSYNEQFF. Written as DNA, the CDR3 is TGTGCCAGCAGCTTAGGAGGCGGGGGCTCCTACAATGAGCAGTTCTTC.

This clone has just one count. J is TRBJ1-1 and V is TRBV11-3, with D possibly TRBD1 on 6 matching bases. Trimming removed 5 bases at V and 5 bases at J, with 12 bases between. The germline V gene has CDR1 SGHNT and CDR2 YENEEA. CDR3 length: 13 residues. The CDR3 DNA follows: TGTGCCAGCAGCCAACAGGGCGGTACTGAAGCTTTCTTT. This gives the protein CASSQQGGTEAFF.

The count of this clone is one. The V gene is TRBV6-1, the J gene TRBJ2-1; perhaps TRBD1 as D (6 bases). V lost 7 bases and J lost 6, with 10 bases in between. CDR1 and CDR2 (germline): MNHNS, SASEGT. This CDR3 region has 12 residues. CDR3 protein: CASTYRANEQFF. CDR3 in DNA: TGTGCCAGCACCTACAGGGCCAATGAGCAGTTCTTC.

J is TRBJ1-1 and V is TRBV19, with D uncertain. Germline CDR1 LNHDA, CDR2 SQIVND (reference sequence). CDR3 length equals 15 residues. V dropped 1 base and J dropped 3 bases, with 12 bases sitting between them. The DNA for the CDR3 is TGTGCCAGTAGTATAGGCTTTCCTGGGGACACTGAAGCTTTCTTT. It specifies CASSIGFPGDTEAFF.

The chain uses TRBV5-4 and TRBJ1-4; D possibly corresponds to TRBD1 (6 bases). Germline V gene lookup returns CDR1 SGHNT and CDR2 YYREEE (reference sequence). Trimming left V 4 bases short and J 3 bases short, with 13 bases between. The CDR3 is made up of 15 amino acids. CDR3 in amino acids: CASSATGTANEKLFF. The CDR3 DNA follows: TGTGCCAGCAGCGCCACAGGGACGGCTAATGAAAAACTGTTTTTT.

The chain recombines TRBV2 with TRBJ1-1; D unresolved. Germline V gene sequence: CDR1 SNHLY, CDR2 FYNNEI. Trimming took off 3 bases at V and 0 bases at J, with 8 bases between the two ends. This CDR3 is built from 14 residues. The DNA for the CDR3 is TGTGCCAGCAGTGAGGGCCACATGAACACTGAAGCTTTCTTT. It is translated as CASSEGHMNTEAFF.

The table lists this clone with a count of one. The chain couples TRBV7-9 to TRBJ2-1, with TRBD2 matching over 14 bases. The J segment lost 7 bases and the V segment lost 6 bases, leaving 8 bases of the junction unmatched. Germline loops: CDR1 SEHNR, CDR2 FQNEAQ (reference sequence). The CDR3 loop spans 16 amino acids. This CDR3 reads CASRRTSGRPSNEQFF. In DNA form, the CDR3 reads TGTGCCAGCAGGCGGACTAGCGGGAGGCCAAGTAATGAGCAGTTCTTC. Full variable domain (missing parts from reference TRBV7-9 and TRBJ2-1): DTGVSQNPRHKITKRGQNVTFRCDPISEHNRLYWYRQTLGQGPEFLTYFQNEAQLEKSRLLSDRFSAERPKGSFSTLEIQRTEQGDSAMYLCASRRTSGRPSNEQFFGPGTRLTVL.

The rearrangement links TRBV7-9 to TRBJ2-7, with TRBD2 matching 9 bases. Germline loops: CDR1 SEHNR, CDR2 FQNEAQ (reference sequence). This CDR3 has 14 residues. J gave up 5 bases and V 5 bases, and 7 bases lay outside the gene matches. DNA of the CDR3: TGTGCCAGCAGCACCGGGACTAGCCCCCACGAGCAGTACTTC. Translation gives CASSTGTSPHEQYF.

The chain employs TRBV7-8 and TRBJ1-1; 7 nucleotides agree with TRBD1. This CDR3 has 14 amino acids. Germline V gene data show CDR1 as SGHVS and CDR2 as FQNEAQ. V trimming: 2 bases; J trimming: 3 bases; junction bases outside the gene matches: 3. CDR3 DNA: TGTGCCAGCAGCTTAAGGGGACAGTACACTGAAGCTTTCTTT. This gives the protein CASSLRGQYTEAFF.

This CDR3 reads CASNQIVGSNQPQHF. The CDR3, as DNA: TGTGCCAGTAATCAGATCGTCGGCAGCAATCAGCCCCAGCATTTT. The chain recombines TRBV19 with TRBJ1-5, with D unresolved. Germline CDR1 is LNHDA and CDR2 is SQIVND (reference sequence). This CDR3 is built from 15 residues. V dropped 7 bases and J dropped 1 base, with 14 bases sitting between them.

V gene TRBV18 combines with J gene TRBJ1-1; TRBD1 might be the D (6 bases). Trimming left V 3 bases short and J 5 bases short, with 22 bases between. CDR3 size: 17 residues. In germline, CDR1 is KGHSH, CDR2 LQKENI. CDR3 loop: CASSPSRGRSGGTEAFF. CDR3 DNA sequence: TGTGCCAGCTCACCTTCTAGGGGGAGATCGGGGGGAACTGAAGCTTTCTTT.

The genes are TRBV6-5 and TRBJ2-1; the D call may be TRBD1 or TRBD2 (6 bases each). The germline V and J ends were trimmed by 2 bases and 6 bases, with 11 bases remaining between them. Germline V gives CDR1 MNHEY, CDR2 SVGAGI. The CDR3 loop spans 14 amino acids. As DNA, the CDR3 is TGTGCCAGCAGTTACCGAGGGGGGCTCAATGAGCAGTTCTTC. This encodes CASSYRGGLNEQFF.

This chain joins TRBV25-1 and TRBJ1-1; D uncertain. The CDR3 length is 15 residues. Trimming cost V 3 bases and J 2 bases, with 13 bases left between them. CDR1 is MGHDK and CDR2 is SYGVNS in the germline V gene. The DNA of the CDR3 is TGTGCCAGCAGTGAGGCCTCGGGCGTAAACACTGAAGCTTTCTTT. Encoded protein: CASSEASGVNTEAFF. The full variable domain, rest sourced from reference TRBV25-1 and TRBJ1-1, is EADIYQTPRYLVIGTGKKITLECSQTMGHDKMYWYQQDPGMELHLIHYSYGVNSTEKGDLSSESTVSRIRTEHFPLTLESARPSHTSQYLCASSEASGVNTEAFFGQGTRLTVV.

This clone was counted between two and nine times. V and J are TRBV20-1 and TRBJ2-3; unclear D gene. The CDR3 totals 11 residues. V gave up 4 bases and J gave up 5 bases, with 7 bases separating them. CDR1 and CDR2 (germline): DFQATT, SNEGSKA (reference sequence). CDR3 sequence reads: CSAKPRDTQYF. The CDR3 nucleotides are TGCAGTGCTAAACCCAGAGATACGCAGTATTTT.

The chain joins TRBV7-6 to TRBJ1-5; D is uncertain. The CDR3 length is 15 residues. Trimming removed 1 base from V and 0 bases from J, with 7 bases in between. Germline-derived CDR1 and CDR2 are SGHVS and FNYEAQ. In DNA form, the CDR3 reads TGTGCCAGCAGCTTAGTCAAGAGTAGCAATCAGCCCCAGCATTTT. Amino acids: CASSLVKSSNQPQHF.

The rearrangement links TRBV25-1 to TRBJ2-3; 10 bases map to TRBD2. Trimming cost V 3 bases and J 4 bases; bases outside gene matches: 1. This CDR3 has 14 amino acids. Germline-derived CDR1 and CDR2 are MGHDK and SYGVNS. This CDR3 is CASSDSGGADTQYF. As DNA, the CDR3 is TGTGCCAGCAGTGACAGCGGGGGGGCAGATACGCAGTATTTT.

V usage is TRBV6-1 and J usage is TRBJ2-7; either TRBD1 or TRBD2 may supply D (6 bases each). Germline loops: CDR1 MNHNS, CDR2 SASEGT. CDR3 length: 14 residues. Deletions cut 2 bases from V and 5 bases from J, with 13 bases between. CDR3 sequence: CASSERAGEDEQYF. CDR3 nucleotide sequence: TGTGCCAGCAGTGAAAGGGCAGGGGAGGACGAGCAGTACTTC.

The rearrangement joins TRBV5-1 to TRBJ2-5, with 8 bases matching TRBD1. Germline trimming cut 4 bases from V and 4 bases from J; bases unmatched to any gene: 9. The germline CDR1 and CDR2 sequences are SGHRS and YFSETQ. The CDR3 is made up of 15 amino acids. As DNA, the CDR3 is TGCGCCAGCAGCCAAGGACAGGGTGGAGGAGAGACCCAGTACTTC. Protein: CASSQGQGGGETQYF.

This clone was seen more than once but under ten times. The chain combines TRBV30 with TRBJ1-5; unclear D gene. The CDR3 contains 13 residues. Germline V lookup: CDR1 GTSNPN, CDR2 SVGIG (reference sequence). V was shortened by 1 base and J by 3 bases, with 7 bases between the two germline ends. CDR3 nucleotides: TGTGCCTGGAGTGAAGGGCTCAATCAGCCCCAGCATTTT. Amino acid sequence: CAWSEGLNQPQHF.

This clone was counted only a few times. The chain combines TRBV11-2 with TRBJ1-3; a weak D match, TRBD1 (6 bases). Between the trimmed V and J ends, which lost 5 bases and 7 bases, there was a span of 15 bases. The germline V gene encodes CDR1 SGHAT and CDR2 FQNNGV. The CDR3 has 14 residues. This chain's CDR3 is CASSPDAGANTIYF. Written as DNA, the CDR3 is TGTGCCAGCAGCCCAGATGCGGGGGCGAACACCATATATTTT.